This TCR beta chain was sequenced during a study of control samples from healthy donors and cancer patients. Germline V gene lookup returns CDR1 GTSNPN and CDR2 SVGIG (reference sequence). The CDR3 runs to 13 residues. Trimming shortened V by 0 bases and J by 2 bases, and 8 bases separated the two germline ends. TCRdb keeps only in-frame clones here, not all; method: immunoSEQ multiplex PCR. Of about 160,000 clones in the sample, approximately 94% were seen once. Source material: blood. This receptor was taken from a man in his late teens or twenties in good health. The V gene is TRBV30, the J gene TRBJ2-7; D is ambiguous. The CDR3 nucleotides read TGTGCCTGGAGTGTAGGCAGAACCTACGAGCAGTACTTC. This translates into CAWSVGRTYEQYF.